Sequencing of this T cell receptor beta chain was carried out in a study of tumor-infiltrating lymphocytes in primary liver carcinoma. Overall study: There were tumors of stage T1-T3 N0M0, each 4.2 to 10 cm across. Findings and caveats of the study: Lower overlap was observed for tumor-adjacent and tumor-blood pairs relative to tumor region pairs. A significantly higher top-250-clone fraction was recorded for tumors than for blood (p = 0.039).

Total RNA amounting to roughly 480 ng was the source from which TCR beta cDNA was made with a constant-region primer. ARM-PCR, slightly modified, supplied the TCR beta libraries through three nested multiplex PCR rounds. TRBV1-TRBV30 forward and Cbeta reverse primers drove the first two roughly 10-cycle rounds. Each CDR3 protein gets one entry after TCRdb re-called the multiplex PCR reads with MiXCR. The sample lists about 180,000 distinct CDR3 sequences; about 60% were seen once. V was pared by 2 bases and J by 6 bases, with 14 bases between. The CDR3 is 15 residues long. CDR1 is SGHAT and CDR2 is FQNNGV in the germline V gene. Germline DNA was extracted alongside blood RNA, which was obtained from unsorted whole blood. With respect to this clonotype: Its target is not known.

This chain connects TRBV11-2 to TRBJ2-1; D gene ambiguous. Sequenced sample: peripheral blood. This TCR was recovered from a man aged 35 to 55 with primary liver carcinoma and hepatitis B virus infection. The CDR3, as DNA: TGTGCCAGCAGCTTAAATCCCCTAGTGAGCAATGAGCAGTTCTTC. It is translated as CASSLNPLVSNEQFF. Full variable domain (missing parts from reference TRBV11-2 and TRBJ2-1): EAGVAQSPRYKIIEKRQSVAFWCNPISGHATLYWYQQILGQGPKLLIQFQNNGVVDDSQLPKDRFSAERLKGVDSTLKIQPAKLEDSAVYLCASSLNPLVSNEQFFGPGTRLTVL.